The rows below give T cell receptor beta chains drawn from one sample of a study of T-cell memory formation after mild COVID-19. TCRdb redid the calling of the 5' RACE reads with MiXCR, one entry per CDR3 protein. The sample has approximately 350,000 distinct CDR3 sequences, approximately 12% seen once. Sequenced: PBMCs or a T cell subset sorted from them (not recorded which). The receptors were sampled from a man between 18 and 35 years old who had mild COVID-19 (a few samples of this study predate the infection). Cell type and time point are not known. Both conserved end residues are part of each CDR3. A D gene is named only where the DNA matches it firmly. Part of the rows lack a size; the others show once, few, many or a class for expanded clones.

CDR3aa: CATSRNRAVAYEQYF
CDR3nt: TGTGCCACCAGCAGAAACAGGGCTGTGGCCTACGAGCAGTACTTC
j_gene: TRBJ2-7
v_gene: TRBV15
abundance: few
d_gene: .

CDR3aa: CASIGRLAYYNEQFF
CDR3nt: TGTGCCAGCATAGGTAGACTAGCGTATTACAATGAGCAGTTCTTC
j_gene: TRBJ2-1
v_gene: TRBV7-8
abundance: few
d_gene: TRBD2

CDR3aa: CASSTRTSGVEQFF
CDR3nt: TGTGCCAGCAGCACCCGGACTAGCGGGGTTGAGCAGTTCTTC
j_gene: TRBJ2-1
v_gene: TRBV7-2
abundance: few
d_gene: TRBD2

CDR3aa: CASSPMGQQTNEQFF
CDR3nt: TGTGCCAGCAGTCCCATGGGGCAGCAAACAAATGAGCAGTTCTTC
j_gene: TRBJ2-1
v_gene: TRBV9
abundance: .
d_gene: .

CDR3aa: CSVEWVGNTEAFF
CDR3nt: TGCAGCGTTGAATGGGTAGGGAACACTGAAGCTTTCTTT
j_gene: TRBJ1-1
v_gene: TRBV29-1
abundance: .
d_gene: .

CDR3aa: CASSLAVGTNYEQYF
CDR3nt: TGTGCCAGCAGCTTAGCGGTCGGGACTAATTACGAGCAGTACTTC
j_gene: TRBJ2-7
v_gene: TRBV7-2
abundance: .
d_gene: TRBD2

CDR3aa: CASSYGGAQNTEAFF
CDR3nt: TGCGCCAGCAGCTACGGGGGGGCCCAGAACACTGAAGCTTTCTTT
j_gene: TRBJ1-1
v_gene: TRBV5-1
abundance: .
d_gene: .

CDR3aa: CSVKPSGHREQYF
CDR3nt: TGCAGCGTTAAACCATCAGGGCATCGCGAGCAGTACTTC
j_gene: TRBJ2-7
v_gene: TRBV29-1
abundance: .
d_gene: .

CDR3aa: CASSQELGAGYGYTF
CDR3nt: TGCGCCAGCAGCCAAGAACTGGGGGCGGGATATGGCTACACCTTC
j_gene: TRBJ1-2
v_gene: TRBV4-3
abundance: .
d_gene: .

CDR3aa: CASRYLMNTEAFF
CDR3nt: TGTGCCAGCAGATACCTCATGAACACTGAAGCTTTCTTT
j_gene: TRBJ1-1
v_gene: TRBV7-2
abundance: few
d_gene: .

CDR3aa: CASSEAGSGYTF
CDR3nt: TGTGCCAGCAGTGAAGCAGGGTCCGGCTACACCTTC
j_gene: TRBJ1-2
v_gene: TRBV2
abundance: few
d_gene: .

CDR3aa: CSAPRLSGGSTDTQYF
CDR3nt: TGCAGTGCCCCACGCCTTAGCGGGGGAAGCACAGATACGCAGTATTTT
j_gene: TRBJ2-3
v_gene: TRBV20-1
abundance: .
d_gene: TRBD2

CDR3aa: CASSQPGRSSYNEQFF
CDR3nt: TGTGCCAGCAGCCAACCCGGGAGGAGCTCCTACAATGAGCAGTTCTTC
j_gene: TRBJ2-1
v_gene: TRBV4-2
abundance: .
d_gene: TRBD2

CDR3aa: CASSFRDRGTDEQFF
CDR3nt: TGTGCCAGCAGCTTCCGGGACAGGGGTACGGATGAGCAGTTCTTC
j_gene: TRBJ2-1
v_gene: TRBV5-4
abundance: .
d_gene: TRBD1

CDR3aa: CASSQRPGQENEQFF
CDR3nt: TGCGCCAGCAGCCAAAGACCGGGACAGGAAAATGAGCAGTTCTTC
j_gene: TRBJ2-1
v_gene: TRBV5-1
abundance: few
d_gene: TRBD1

CDR3aa: CASSFEVNTEAFF
CDR3nt: TGCGCCAGCAGCTTTGAGGTGAACACTGAAGCTTTCTTT
j_gene: TRBJ1-1
v_gene: TRBV5-1
abundance: many
d_gene: .

CDR3aa: CASAAGIGYGYTF
CDR3nt: TGTGCTTCTGCAGCAGGGATCGGCTATGGCTACACCTTC
j_gene: TRBJ1-2
v_gene: TRBV6-1
abundance: few
d_gene: .

CDR3aa: CASTLGPDAGYGYTF
CDR3nt: TGTGCCAGCACTCTCGGTCCCGATGCTGGCTATGGCTACACCTTC
j_gene: TRBJ1-2
v_gene: TRBV7-9
abundance: .
d_gene: .

CDR3aa: CASSPTRNYGYTF
CDR3nt: TGCGCCAGCAGCCCGACAAGGAACTATGGCTACACCTTC
j_gene: TRBJ1-2
v_gene: TRBV5-1
abundance: few
d_gene: .

CDR3aa: CSARRAGTTMNTEAFF
CDR3nt: TGCAGTGCCCGGAGAGCAGGGACTACAATGAACACTGAAGCTTTCTTT
j_gene: TRBJ1-1
v_gene: TRBV20-1
abundance: .
d_gene: .

CDR3aa: CASSSRVWNEKLFF
CDR3nt: TGTGCCAGCAGCTCAAGGGTTTGGAATGAAAAACTGTTTTTT
j_gene: TRBJ1-4
v_gene: TRBV11-2
abundance: few
d_gene: .

CDR3aa: CASSPSGISGANVLTF
CDR3nt: TGTGCCAGCTCACCATCGGGAATCTCTGGGGCCAACGTCCTGACTTTC
j_gene: TRBJ2-6
v_gene: TRBV18
abundance: .
d_gene: .

CDR3aa: CASSQQTSSEQYF
CDR3nt: TGTGCCAGCAGCCAACAGACTAGCTCCGAGCAGTACTTC
j_gene: TRBJ2-7
v_gene: TRBV3-1
abundance: .
d_gene: TRBD2

CDR3aa: CSARFGKYTEAFF
CDR3nt: TGCAGTGCTAGATTCGGGAAGTATACTGAAGCTTTCTTT
j_gene: TRBJ1-1
v_gene: TRBV20-1
abundance: .
d_gene: .

CDR3aa: CASSLGGQSGEKLFF
CDR3nt: TGCGCCAGCAGCTTGGGCGGACAGAGTGGAGAAAAACTGTTTTTT
j_gene: TRBJ1-4
v_gene: TRBV5-1
abundance: few
d_gene: .

CDR3aa: CASSLETSGAADTQYF
CDR3nt: TGTGCCAGCAGCTTAGAGACTAGCGGGGCAGCAGATACGCAGTATTTT
j_gene: TRBJ2-3
v_gene: TRBV7-6
abundance: few
d_gene: TRBD2

CDR3aa: CASSLFRLNTEAFF
CDR3nt: TGTGCCAGCAGCTTATTCAGGTTGAACACTGAAGCTTTCTTT
j_gene: TRBJ1-1
v_gene: TRBV7-2
abundance: few
d_gene: .

CDR3aa: CASSRSLSETQYF
CDR3nt: TGCGCCAGCAGCAGAAGTCTTTCGGAGACCCAGTACTTC
j_gene: TRBJ2-5
v_gene: TRBV5-1
abundance: .
d_gene: .

CDR3aa: CASISGIGGAFF
CDR3nt: TGTGCCAGCATATCGGGAATAGGTGGGGCTTTCTTT
j_gene: TRBJ1-1
v_gene: TRBV28
abundance: few
d_gene: .

CDR3aa: CASSYWLGETQYF
CDR3nt: TGTGCCAGCAGTTACTGGCTAGGGGAGACCCAGTACTTC
j_gene: TRBJ2-5
v_gene: TRBV6-2/TRBV6-3
abundance: .
d_gene: .

CDR3aa: CASSVNPTLNQPQHF
CDR3nt: TGTGCCAGCAGCGTAAACCCCACCCTGAATCAGCCCCAGCATTTT
j_gene: TRBJ1-5
v_gene: TRBV9
abundance: few
d_gene: .

CDR3aa: CASRRTGYTEAFF
CDR3nt: TGTGCCAGCAGGCGGACAGGGTACACTGAAGCTTTCTTT
j_gene: TRBJ1-1
v_gene: TRBV12-3/TRBV12-4
abundance: few
d_gene: TRBD1

CDR3aa: CASSLSRMNTEAFF
CDR3nt: TGTGCCAGCAGCTTAAGTCGCATGAACACTGAAGCTTTCTTT
j_gene: TRBJ1-1
v_gene: TRBV7-9
abundance: many
d_gene: .

CDR3aa: CASSSQGHSNQPQHF
CDR3nt: TGCGCCAGCAGTTCTCAGGGCCATAGCAATCAGCCCCAGCATTTT
j_gene: TRBJ1-5
v_gene: TRBV5-1
abundance: .
d_gene: .

CDR3aa: CASGADRVREKLFF
CDR3nt: TGTGCCAGCGGCGCTGACAGGGTACGGGAAAAACTGTTTTTT
j_gene: TRBJ1-4
v_gene: TRBV2
abundance: many
d_gene: TRBD1

CDR3aa: CASSYRVGDTEAFF
CDR3nt: TGTGCCAGCAGTTATAGGGTGGGGGACACTGAAGCTTTCTTT
j_gene: TRBJ1-1
v_gene: TRBV11-2
abundance: .
d_gene: .

CDR3aa: CASSVEGYEQFF
CDR3nt: TGTGCCAGCAGCGTAGAGGGGTATGAGCAGTTCTTC
j_gene: TRBJ2-1
v_gene: TRBV9
abundance: many
d_gene: .

CDR3aa: CASSLNGVTNTEAFF
CDR3nt: TGTGCCAGCAGCTTAAATGGGGTTACGAACACTGAAGCTTTCTTT
j_gene: TRBJ1-1
v_gene: TRBV7-2
abundance: .
d_gene: .

CDR3aa: CAARPGDYGYTF
CDR3nt: TGTGCCGCACGACCGGGTGACTATGGCTACACCTTC
j_gene: TRBJ1-2
v_gene: TRBV10-3
abundance: .
d_gene: .

CDR3aa: CASRRPGQSGFEQFF
CDR3nt: TGTGCCAGCAGACGACCGGGACAGTCAGGATTTGAGCAGTTCTTC
j_gene: TRBJ2-1
v_gene: TRBV6-1
abundance: few
d_gene: TRBD1

CDR3aa: CASSLGGTLTDTQYF
CDR3nt: TGTGCCAGCTCCCTGGGAGGGACCCTCACAGATACGCAGTATTTT
j_gene: TRBJ2-3
v_gene: TRBV12-3/TRBV12-4
abundance: many
d_gene: TRBD2

CDR3aa: CSVSRMLTGELFF
CDR3nt: TGCAGCGTTTCACGGATGTTAACCGGGGAGCTGTTTTTT
j_gene: TRBJ2-2
v_gene: TRBV29-1
abundance: .
d_gene: .

CDR3aa: CASSQDMGGTGRRDTQYF
CDR3nt: TGTGCCAGCAGCCAAGATATGGGAGGGACAGGTCGGCGAGATACGCAGTATTTT
j_gene: TRBJ2-3
v_gene: TRBV3-1
abundance: .
d_gene: .

CDR3aa: CASNDSNQPQHF
CDR3nt: TGTGCCAGCAACGATAGCAATCAGCCCCAGCATTTT
j_gene: TRBJ1-5
v_gene: TRBV6-1
abundance: .
d_gene: .

CDR3aa: CASSLVFRYEQYF
CDR3nt: TGTGCCAGCAGCTTAGTATTCCGGTATGAGCAGTACTTC
j_gene: TRBJ2-7
v_gene: TRBV7-2
abundance: .
d_gene: .

CDR3aa: CASSWGASRTDTQYF
CDR3nt: TGTGCCAGCAGCTGGGGGGCTAGCAGGACAGATACGCAGTATTTT
j_gene: TRBJ2-3
v_gene: TRBV7-2
abundance: few
d_gene: .

CDR3aa: CSARGLLNTGELFF
CDR3nt: TGCAGTGCTAGAGGGCTTCTTAACACCGGGGAGCTGTTTTTT
j_gene: TRBJ2-2
v_gene: TRBV20-1
abundance: .
d_gene: .

CDR3aa: CASSPVWATNEKLFF
CDR3nt: TGTGCCAGCAGCCCCGTTTGGGCAACTAATGAAAAACTGTTTTTT
j_gene: TRBJ1-4
v_gene: TRBV27
abundance: many
d_gene: .

CDR3aa: CASSEQGSQPQHF
CDR3nt: TGTGCCAGCAGTGAACAGGGGAGTCAGCCCCAGCATTTT
j_gene: TRBJ1-5
v_gene: TRBV6-1
abundance: few
d_gene: .

CDR3aa: CASSLDIGGSYNSPLHF
CDR3nt: TGCGCCAGCAGCTTGGATATAGGGGGCTCCTATAATTCACCCCTCCACTTT
j_gene: TRBJ1-6
v_gene: TRBV5-1
abundance: .
d_gene: .

CDR3aa: CASSLEPGRYEAFF
CDR3nt: TGCGCCAGCAGCTTGGAGCCCGGACGATACGAAGCTTTCTTT
j_gene: TRBJ1-1
v_gene: TRBV5-1
abundance: few
d_gene: .

CDR3aa: CASSFRTGVEAFF
CDR3nt: TGTGCCAGCAGCTTTCGGACGGGGGTTGAAGCTTTCTTT
j_gene: TRBJ1-1
v_gene: TRBV7-2
abundance: .
d_gene: .

CDR3aa: CASSRQGGAEAFF
CDR3nt: TGTGCCAGCAGCCGACAGGGGGGCGCTGAAGCTTTCTTT
j_gene: TRBJ1-1
v_gene: TRBV11-1
abundance: many
d_gene: TRBD1

CDR3aa: CASSILTSPETQYF
CDR3nt: TGTGCCAGTAGTATTTTGACATCGCCGGAGACCCAGTACTTC
j_gene: TRBJ2-5
v_gene: TRBV19
abundance: many
d_gene: .

CDR3aa: CASTLGQGSMNTEAFF
CDR3nt: TGTGCCAGCACCCTAGGACAGGGGTCCATGAACACTGAAGCTTTCTTT
j_gene: TRBJ1-1
v_gene: TRBV7-9
abundance: .
d_gene: TRBD1

CDR3aa: CASSLGQGDPNTGELFF
CDR3nt: TGCGCCAGCAGCCTAGGACAGGGGGACCCTAACACCGGGGAGCTGTTTTTT
j_gene: TRBJ2-2
v_gene: TRBV4-1
abundance: .
d_gene: TRBD1